Here is one T cell receptor (beta chain) with its context. Its target is not known. A read error is likely, as this CDR3 ends without the conserved phenylalanine or tryptophan. After constant-region reverse-primer amplification, full-length variable regions underwent semi-nested PCR with Nested Universal Primer A. TCRdb re-called the 5' RACE reads through MiXCR, storing one row per CDR3 protein. Of some 8,200 distinct CDR3 sequences listed, less than 45% were seen once; the top ten hold approximately 6.3%. Germline V lookup: CDR1 SGHRS, CDR2 YFSETQ. With V trimmed by 5 bases and J by 2 bases, 11 bases remained unmatched. The CDR3 is made up of 16 amino acids. Findings of the study overall: Tumor Treg TCRs overlapped most with tumor naive CD4+ cells. Tumor memory CD4+ T cell TCR gene usage was found to cluster with blood and lymph node memory CD4+ cells and with lymph node naive CD4+ cells.

Sequencing used tumor-infiltrating memory CD4+ T cells sorted from the breast tumor. Regarding subset: memory CD4+ T cells, CD4+CD45RO+CD25-. The V and J genes are TRBV5-1 and TRBJ2-3; 7 nucleotides line up with TRBD1. The TCR originated in a female donor with breast cancer. CDR3 in amino acids: CASRPGQTIITDTQYY. The CDR3 nucleotides are TGCGCCAGCAGGCCGGGACAGACCATAATCACAGATACGCAGTATTAT.